These T cell receptor beta chains were read from a single sample in a study of blood T cell repertoires in COVID-19. Data came from immunoSEQ multiplex PCR; TCRdb stores just in-frame clones and leaves some out. The table has some 210,000 clones, about 84% seen once. What was sequenced was PBMCs or T cells enriched from blood (not recorded which). The receptors were gathered from a young man with acute COVID-19. CDR3s include the opening cysteine and the closing phenylalanine or tryptophan. The D gene is left open where the match is weak. Not every row has a clone size; where given, it reads once, few, many or a size class.

J,D,size,V,CDR3,DNA
TRBJ2-3,NA,NA,TRBV5-6,CASSFYGGYTDTQYF,TGTGCCAGCAGCTTTTATGGGGGGTACACAGATACGCAGTATTTT
TRBJ1-1,TRBD1,NA,TRBV19,CASLDRGAGRAEAFF,TGTGCCAGTCTTGACAGGGGCGCGGGGAGAGCTGAAGCTTTCTTT
TRBJ2-5,NA,once,TRBV10-3,CAISDTALETQYF,TGTGCCATCAGTGATACAGCCTTAGAGACCCAGTACTTC
TRBJ2-7,TRBD1,NA,TRBV19,CASSIGRDRAHEQYF,TGTGCCAGTAGTATAGGTCGGGACAGGGCCCACGAGCAGTACTTC
TRBJ2-1,TRBD2,NA,TRBV6-4,CASSASGGGSNEQFF,TGTGCCAGCAGTGCTAGCGGGGGGGGCAGCAATGAGCAGTTCTTC
TRBJ1-2,NA,NA,TRBV28,CASSLGGVFYGYTF,TGTGCCAGCAGTTTAGGAGGGGTATTCTATGGCTACACCTTC
TRBJ2-7,TRBD1,NA,TRBV19,CASSNLDRGEQYF,TGTGCCAGTAGTAACCTGGACAGGGGAGAGCAGTACTTC
TRBJ2-1,NA,NA,TRBV9,CASSVGNRNTQFF,TGTGCCAGCAGCGTAGGGAACAGAAACACGCAGTTCTTC
TRBJ2-5,TRBD2,NA,TRBV11-2,CASSPWEGLAGVGTQYF,TGTGCCAGCAGCCCCTGGGAGGGACTAGCGGGGGTAGGGACCCAGTACTTC
TRBJ1-1,NA,few,TRBV5-4,CASSPRSGGNTEAFF,TGTGCCAGCAGCCCGCGGTCGGGGGGCAACACTGAAGCTTTCTTT
TRBJ2-1,TRBD2,NA,TRBV6-5,CASSSGLAGTEQFF,TGTGCCAGCAGTTCGGGACTAGCGGGAACTGAGCAGTTCTTC
TRBJ1-1,NA,once,TRBV28,CATTSHQQANTEAFF,TGTGCCACTACTTCCCACCAACAGGCGAACACTGAAGCTTTCTTT
TRBJ1-1,NA,NA,TRBV15,CATSRRNATANTEAFF,TGTGCCACCAGCAGACGTAATGCGACAGCGAACACTGAAGCTTTCTTT
TRBJ2-1,TRBD2,NA,TRBV2,CASSLAGGYNEQFF,TGTGCCAGCAGTTTAGCGGGGGGATACAATGAGCAGTTCTTC
TRBJ2-7,TRBD2,NA,TRBV11-2,CASSFGLAGGYFYEQYF,TGTGCCAGCAGCTTTGGACTAGCGGGGGGGTATTTCTACGAGCAGTACTTC
TRBJ2-1,NA,NA,TRBV2,CASIRYNEQFF,TGTGCCAGCATACGGTACAATGAGCAGTTCTTC
TRBJ2-5,NA,NA,TRBV2,CASRWTAEAQYF,TGTGCCAGCCGTTGGACGGCGGAGGCCCAGTACTTC
TRBJ2-5,TRBD2,NA,TRBV7-9,CASSFSGGGTETQYF,TGTGCCAGCAGCTTTAGCGGGGGAGGGACGGAGACCCAGTACTTC
TRBJ2-2,NA,once,TRBV9,CASSVGGQPNGELFF,TGTGCCAGCAGCGTAGGGGGCCAACCCAACGGGGAGCTGTTTTTT
TRBJ2-7,NA,few,TRBV7-3,CASSLTRVDEQYF,TGTGCCAGCAGCTTAACCAGGGTCGACGAGCAGTACTTC
TRBJ2-3,NA,once,TRBV7-6,CASSLGQLHTDTQYF,TGTGCCAGCAGCTTAGGACAGCTACACACAGATACGCAGTATTTT
TRBJ1-5,NA,few,TRBV10-3,CAIADSGNQPQHF,TGTGCCATTGCGGACAGCGGCAATCAGCCCCAGCATTTT
TRBJ1-4,TRBD1,NA,TRBV30,CAGTDYNEKLFF,TGTGCCGGGACAGATTATAATGAAAAACTGTTTTTT
TRBJ2-6,TRBD1,NA,TRBV25-1,CASGPRQGARSGANVLTF,TGTGCCAGCGGACCTCGACAGGGGGCACGCTCTGGGGCCAACGTCCTGACTTTC
TRBJ1-2,NA,once,TRBV3-1/TRBV3-2,CASSHPTGSYYGYTF,TGTGCCAGCAGCCACCCGACAGGCTCTTACTATGGCTACACCTTC
TRBJ1-2,TRBD1,NA,TRBV7-9,CASTVTTGGGGYTF,TGTGCCAGCACCGTCACCACAGGGGGCGGTGGCTACACCTTC
TRBJ1-1,NA,NA,TRBV21-1,CASEGVGDTEAFF,TGTGCCAGCGAGGGGGTTGGGGACACTGAAGCTTTCTTT
TRBJ1-5,NA,NA,TRBV12-3/TRBV12-4,CASSQGYDQPQHF,TGTGCCAGCAGTCAGGGGTACGATCAGCCCCAGCATTTT
TRBJ1-4,NA,NA,TRBV24-1,CATSDPQGEGEKLFF,TGTGCCACCAGTGACCCACAGGGAGAGGGGGAAAAACTGTTTTTT
TRBJ1-2,NA,NA,TRBV30,CAWSVLGSGYYGYTF,TGTGCCTGGAGTGTACTGGGGAGCGGCTACTATGGCTACACCTTC
TRBJ1-2,TRBD1,NA,TRBV11-1,CASRQTGGRMSGYTF,TGTGCCAGCAGGCAAACAGGGGGGCGGATGAGTGGCTACACCTTC
TRBJ2-3,TRBD2,NA,TRBV2,CASSEGLGGFDTQYF,TGTGCCAGCAGTGAGGGACTAGGGGGTTTCGATACGCAGTATTTT
TRBJ1-1,NA,few,TRBV19,CASSLRVRTEAFF,TGTGCCAGTAGTCTCAGGGTTAGGACTGAAGCTTTCTTT
TRBJ1-4,NA,NA,TRBV30,CAWGPGTINEKLFF,TGTGCCTGGGGACCCGGGACAATCAATGAAAAACTGTTTTTT
TRBJ2-3,TRBD1,NA,TRBV9,CASSPRQGASDTQYF,TGTGCCAGCAGCCCGCGACAGGGGGCATCGGATACGCAGTATTTT
TRBJ2-3,TRBD2,few,TRBV4-2,CASSGTSVTDTQYF,TGTGCCAGCAGTGGGACTAGCGTCACAGATACGCAGTATTTT
TRBJ2-2,NA,NA,TRBV9,CASSVTTPADGELFF,TGTGCCAGCAGCGTAACGACACCCGCTGACGGGGAGCTGTTTTTT
TRBJ1-5,TRBD1,few,TRBV10-2,CASSESRQGSNQPQHF,TGCGCCAGCAGTGAGTCGAGACAGGGGTCCAATCAGCCCCAGCATTTT
TRBJ2-3,TRBD2,NA,TRBV4-1,CASSQESASGGQKDQYF,TGCGCCAGCAGCCAAGAATCCGCTAGCGGGGGGCAAAAGGACCAGTATTTT
TRBJ1-1,NA,NA,TRBV28,CASRPLRMNTEAFF,TGTGCCAGCAGGCCCCTCAGGATGAACACTGAAGCTTTCTTT
TRBJ2-3,NA,NA,TRBV4-1,CASSQDRSEADTQYF,TGCGCCAGCAGCCAAGATCGATCCGAGGCAGATACGCAGTATTTT
TRBJ1-2,TRBD1,NA,TRBV5-1,CASSWGQGNYGYTF,TGCGCCAGCAGCTGGGGACAGGGTAACTATGGCTACACCTTC
TRBJ2-7,NA,NA,TRBV6-1,CASSEARGYREQYF,TGTGCCAGCAGTGAAGCGAGGGGGTATCGCGAGCAGTACTTC
TRBJ1-1,NA,NA,TRBV30,CASITSGAYTEAFF,TGTGCCTCTATAACATCAGGGGCTTACACTGAAGCTTTCTTT
TRBJ2-1,NA,once,TRBV5-1,CASSSPGKFIGNEQFF,TGCGCCAGCAGCTCTCCCGGGAAATTTATTGGCAATGAGCAGTTCTTC
TRBJ2-2,NA,few,TRBV19,CASSIALNSGELFF,TGTGCCAGTAGTATAGCCCTAAATTCCGGGGAGCTGTTTTTT
TRBJ1-4,NA,NA,TRBV28,CASSFPRGQYEKLFF,TGTGCCAGCAGTTTCCCTCGGGGACAATATGAAAAACTGTTTTTT
TRBJ1-1,TRBD1,NA,TRBV5-4,CASSFWDRVMNTEAFF,TGTGCCAGCAGCTTCTGGGACAGAGTGATGAACACTGAAGCTTTCTTT
TRBJ1-1,NA,NA,TRBV6-5,CASSPSGGVTEAFF,TGTGCCAGCAGTCCTTCGGGGGGGGTGACTGAAGCTTTCTTT
TRBJ1-5,TRBD1,many,TRBV19,CASIRDRAVGPQHF,TGTGCCAGTATCCGGGACAGGGCTGTCGGCCCCCAGCATTTT
TRBJ1-1,NA,NA,TRBV7-3,CASSLSSLVGTEAFF,TGTGCCAGCAGCTTATCGAGCCTAGTAGGCACTGAAGCTTTCTTT
TRBJ2-2,TRBD1,NA,TRBV7-6,CASSLGPGGTTGELFF,TGTGCCAGCAGCTTAGGGCCAGGGGGCACCACCGGGGAGCTGTTTTTT
TRBJ1-1,NA,NA,TRBV5-1,CASRPGGGTEAFF,TGCGCCAGCAGGCCCGGGGGTGGAACTGAAGCTTTCTTT
TRBJ2-2,TRBD1,NA,TRBV5-5,CASSFDRASGELFF,TGTGCCAGCAGCTTTGACAGGGCTTCCGGGGAGCTGTTTTTT
TRBJ2-3,TRBD2,NA,TRBV7-3,CASSLRASGGTTDTQYF,TGTGCCAGCAGCTTAAGGGCTAGCGGGGGGACAACAGATACGCAGTATTTT
TRBJ1-3,TRBD1,NA,TRBV12-3/TRBV12-4,CATDRVGGNTIYF,TGTGCCACCGACAGGGTTGGTGGAAACACCATATATTTT
TRBJ1-3,TRBD1,NA,TRBV18,CASSLGGQAAGNTIYF,TGTGCCAGCTCACTCGGGGGACAGGCGGCTGGAAACACCATATATTTT
TRBJ2-1,TRBD2,NA,TRBV5-1,CASSLLPSGGPEGNNEQFF,TGCGCCAGCAGCTTGCTCCCTAGCGGGGGACCCGAGGGGAACAATGAGCAGTTCTTC